The 30 T cell receptor beta chains in this list originate from one sample, sequenced in a study of blood T cells in healthy people across ages. The second PCR ran about 6 to 12 cycles with a sample-barcoded 5' primer and J-beta primers. TCRdb ran MiXCR on the 5' RACE reads and lists one entry per CDR3 protein. The sample yields under 800,000 distinct CDR3 sequences, 43% seen once. Input material: blood. Source of these receptors: a woman aged 55-75 years in good health.

This clonotype showed up just a few times. The J gene is TRBJ2-4, the V gene TRBV6-2 or TRBV6-3; D unclear. V was shortened by 5 bases and J by 0 bases, with 5 bases between the two germline ends. The CDR3 consists of 13 residues. CDR1 is MNHEY and CDR2 is SVGEGT in the germline V gene. Here the CDR3 DNA reads TGTGCCAGCAGTGAGATAGCCAAAAACATTCAGTACTTC. This gives the protein CASSEIAKNIQYF.

This clonotype has just a few counts. The chain carries TRBV6-5 and TRBJ1-1; D is unresolved. The CDR3 has 12 amino acids. CDR1 and CDR2 from the germline V gene are MNHEY and SVGAGI. Trimming pared 8 bases from V and 1 base from J, leaving 8 bases between. This chain's CDR3 is CASRWGNTEAFF. The CDR3 DNA reads as TGTGCCAGCCGGTGGGGGAACACTGAAGCTTTCTTT.

Turning to this clonotype: The CDR3 ends on some other residue instead of the conserved phenylalanine or tryptophan, so this is likely a read error. The chain recombines TRBV6-1 with TRBJ2-5; D is unclear. Germline V CDR1 and CDR2: MNHNS, SASEGT. The CDR3 spans 15 residues. The V end was cut by 6 bases, the J end by 0 bases, with 14 bases between. The CDR3 spells CASSRVSHDQETQYY. For the CDR3, the DNA is TGTGCCAGCAGCCGGGTCTCCCACGACCAAGAGACCCAGTACTAC.

This clonotype was counted a few times. The V call is TRBV7-9, the J call TRBJ1-5; perhaps TRBD1 as D (6 bases). In germline, CDR1 is SEHNR, CDR2 FQNEAQ (reference sequence). CDR3 length equals 14 residues. Trimming took 4 bases from V and 4 from J, leaving 11 bases between them. DNA for the CDR3: TGTGCCAGCAGCTCTAAGGACAGAAATCAGCCCCAGCATTTT. It is translated as CASSSKDRNQPQHF.

This clonotype was counted only a few times. The rearrangement joins TRBV4-3 to TRBJ1-6; 7 bases fit TRBD1. V was clipped by 6 bases and J by 7 bases; unmatched bases: 6. Germline V lookup: CDR1 LGHNA, CDR2 YSLEER. The CDR3 runs 14 residues. The CDR3 DNA sequence: TGCGCCAGCAGAACCGGGACAGCAAATTCACCCCTCCACTTT. It yields the protein CASRTGTANSPLHF.

This clonotype was observed a handful of times. This rearrangement joins TRBV18 to TRBJ2-3; tentative D call: TRBD2 (5 bases). In germline, CDR1 is KGHSH, CDR2 LQKENI. The CDR3 is made up of 15 amino acids. The V end was cut by 2 bases, the J end by 7 bases, with 16 bases between. The CDR3 DNA reads TGTGCCAGCTCACCAGCCCAGCCGGGAAATTATACGCAGTATTTT. Residues: CASSPAQPGNYTQYF.

In regard to this clonotype: The junction and the germline gene differ at one end; a read error may be behind it. The chain uses TRBV20-1 and TRBJ1-1, with D hard to call. Germline V gives CDR1 DFQATT, CDR2 SNEGSKA (reference sequence). This CDR3 is 13 amino acids long. CDR3 DNA: TGCAGTGCTATTAAACCCTGGAACACCGAAGCTTTCTTT. Protein product: CSAIKPWNTEAFF.

This clonotype was detected a few times. The chain carries TRBV6-1 and TRBJ2-5; D unresolved. Germline loops: CDR1 MNHNS, CDR2 SASEGT. V gave up 5 bases and J gave up 7 bases, with 11 bases separating them. The CDR3 extends over 12 amino acids. CDR3 DNA: TGTGCCAGCAGTCTTTGGTTGGGGACCCAGTACTTC. Translated: CASSLWLGTQYF.

The rearrangement uses TRBV20-1 and TRBJ2-3; 7 nucleotides align to TRBD2. V was pared by 3 bases and J by 2 bases, with 2 bases of the junction left unmatched. In germline, CDR1 is DFQATT, CDR2 SNEGSKA (reference sequence). The CDR3 has 13 amino acids. CDR3 in amino acids: CSARGRVTDTQYF. CDR3 sequence (DNA): TGCAGTGCTAGGGGGAGGGTCACAGATACGCAGTATTTT.

This clonotype was found a few times. This sequence joins TRBV29-1 and TRBJ2-7; TRBD2 aligns across 7 bases. The V gene's germline CDR1 is SQVTM and CDR2 ANQGSEA. The ends lost 4 bases at V and 4 bases at J; junction bases unmatched: 4. CDR3 length: 12 amino acids. Here the CDR3 DNA reads TGCAGCGTTGCACACGGGAGGTACGAGCAGTACTTC. Its protein product is CSVAHGRYEQYF.

This chain joins TRBV28 and TRBJ1-2; the D gene is possibly TRBD1 (5 bases). Looked up from germline, CDR1 is MDHEN and CDR2 is SYDVKM. The V end lost 6 bases, the J end lost 4 bases, and 18 bases lay between the germline ends. CDR3 size: 15 residues. In DNA form, the CDR3 reads TGTGCCAGCAGCCCTCAGGGTGGTTCGGGCTATGGCTACACCTTC. This gives the protein CASSPQGGSGYGYTF.

This clonotype was recorded many times. The chain uses TRBV29-1 and TRBJ2-7; 11 positions agree with TRBD1. Per germline, CDR1 SQVTM and CDR2 ANQGSEA. This CDR3 is built from 16 residues. The V gene end was trimmed by 4 bases and the J gene end by 3 bases; junction bases not matched to a gene: 11. This CDR3 is CSVGGPGTGGIYEQYF. CDR3 coding DNA: TGCAGCGTTGGCGGACCCGGGACAGGGGGAATCTACGAGCAGTACTTC.

As regards this clonotype: Possible read error: a much larger clone is one base away. V is TRBV24-1 and J is TRBJ2-7, with 11 bases aligning to TRBD1. In germline, CDR1 is KGHDR, CDR2 SFDVKD. V dropped 4 bases and J dropped 7; count of bases not matched to a gene: 8. The CDR3 has 15 amino acids. CDR3 amino acids: CATSDLDRGRDEQYF. The CDR3 DNA is TGTGCCACCAGTGACCTGGACAGGGGGCGGGATGAGCAGTACTTC.

The rearrangement links TRBV6-5 to TRBJ2-1, with D perhaps given as TRBD1 or TRBD2 (5 bases each). Germline V gene sequence: CDR1 MNHEY, CDR2 SVGAGI. Trimming left V 0 bases short and J 7 bases short, with 19 bases between. This CDR3 is built from 17 residues. CDR3 DNA: TGTGCCAGCAGTTACTCGAGGGGCCCGGTTGGAGTTAATGAGCAGTTCTTC. Translating gives CASSYSRGPVGVNEQFF.

Details on this clonotype: A much larger clone lies a single base off, so this may be a read error. The chain carries TRBV6-1 and TRBJ2-7; D may be TRBD1 (6 bases). The CDR3 is 13 amino acids. The germline V gene has CDR1 MNHNS and CDR2 SASEGT. The CDR3 is CASRLTGNYKQYF. CDR3 DNA: TGTGCCAGCAGATTAACAGGGAACTACAAGCAGTACTTC.

V usage is TRBV5-4 and J usage is TRBJ2-3; D call uncertain. Per the germline V gene, CDR1 is SGHNT and CDR2 is YYREEE (reference sequence). This CDR3 comprises 15 residues. V was clipped by 0 bases and J by 2 bases, with 10 bases between them. CDR3 DNA: TGTGCCAGCAGCTTGGGAAATCCACCCACAGATACGCAGTATTTT. Translated: CASSLGNPPTDTQYF.

This clonotype was seen repeatedly, ten times or more. V gene TRBV6-1 combines with J gene TRBJ2-7; 10 nucleotides line up with TRBD2. The germline CDR1 and CDR2 sequences are MNHNS and SASEGT. The V and J ends lost 7 bases and 3 bases, in that order; junction bases with no gene match: 9. The CDR3 loop spans 15 amino acids. CDR3 loop: CASTKGASGSYEQYF. The CDR3 region has the DNA TGTGCCAGCACCAAGGGGGCTAGCGGGAGCTACGAGCAGTACTTC.

This clonotype was seen only a few times. This chain joins TRBV20-1 and TRBJ2-5, with D unresolved. This CDR3 comprises 12 residues. Per germline, CDR1 DFQATT and CDR2 SNEGSKA (reference sequence). V was clipped by 3 bases and J by 3 bases, with 8 bases between them. In DNA, the CDR3 is TGCAGTGCTAGTGGCCCCAAAGAGACCCAGTACTTC. As protein: CSASGPKETQYF.

This clonotype was picked up many times. The chain has TRBV29-1 and TRBJ2-1; TRBD2 matches 8 bases. CDR1 SQVTM and CDR2 ANQGSEA come from the germline V gene. This CDR3 spans 13 amino acids. V was clipped by 7 bases and J by 4 bases; unmatched bases: 6. The CDR3 protein is CSAREDNYNEQFF. CDR3 sequence (DNA): TGCAGCGCGCGGGAGGACAATTACAATGAGCAGTTCTTC.

The chain joins TRBV10-3 to TRBJ1-5; no clear D. Germline values: CDR1 ENHRY, CDR2 SYGVKD. Trimming pared 1 base from V and 0 bases from J, leaving 7 bases between. The CDR3 extends over 15 amino acids. CDR3 in amino acids: CAISEFPDSNQPQHF. CDR3 coding DNA: TGTGCCATCAGTGAGTTTCCGGATAGCAATCAGCCCCAGCATTTT.

This clonotype was picked up a small number of times. The chain recombines TRBV9 with TRBJ2-3, with unresolved D. Germline V CDR1 and CDR2: SGDLS, YYNGEE. V was pared by 0 bases and J by 0 bases, with 20 bases between. The CDR3 runs 19 residues. The DNA for the CDR3 is TGTGCCAGCAGCGTAGGTCCGGGCTACCTTACTTCTAGCACAGATACGCAGTATTTT. This codes for CASSVGPGYLTSSTDTQYF.

The chain employs TRBV5-1 and TRBJ2-4, with 11 bases aligning to TRBD2. The J call is doubtful: the DNA matches TRBJ2-5 better. Germline lookup yields CDR1 SGHRS and CDR2 YFSETQ. The CDR3 has 17 amino acids. CDR3 loop: CASTQLGSSGGKETQYF. CDR3 nucleotide sequence: TGCGCCAGCACCCAACTTGGATCTAGCGGGGGGAAGGAGACCCAGTACTTC.

This chain connects TRBV10-3 to TRBJ2-5; 8 nucleotides line up with TRBD1. This CDR3 spans 15 amino acids. CDR1 and CDR2 (germline): ENHRY, SYGVKD. The V and J ends lost 1 base and 4 bases, in that order; junction bases with no gene match: 5. CDR3 amino acids: CAISEYQGARETQYF. The CDR3 DNA follows: TGTGCCATCAGTGAGTACCAGGGGGCTCGAGAGACCCAGTACTTC.

This clonotype has more than one count but fewer than ten. The V and J genes are TRBV19 and TRBJ2-7; D gene unclear. V lost 3 bases to trimming and J lost 3 bases, with 9 bases between them. Germline V gene sequence: CDR1 LNHDA, CDR2 SQIVND (reference sequence). The CDR3 runs 13 residues. Written as DNA, the CDR3 is TGTGCCAGTAGTATCGCCCCCTTCTACGAGCAGTACTTC. This encodes CASSIAPFYEQYF.

With respect to this clonotype: The junction does not match germline at one end; this may be a read error. This chain connects TRBV9 to TRBJ2-1; TRBD2 is a possible D gene (5 bases). Germline CDR1 and CDR2: SGDLS and YYNGEE. The CDR3 is made up of 13 amino acids. CDR3: CASSVDPGNERFF. CDR3 nucleotide sequence: TGTGCCAGCAGCGTAGACCCGGGAAATGAGCGGTTCTTC.

This chain uses TRBV20-1 with TRBJ2-3; a weak D match, TRBD2 (5 bases). The CDR3 is 16 amino acids. The V gene's germline CDR1 is DFQATT and CDR2 SNEGSKA (reference sequence). V shed 0 bases and J shed 4 bases, with 17 bases lying between them. The CDR3 nucleotides read TGCAGTGCTAGAGATCTCGTCGGCGTCGGGGCAGATACGCAGTATTTT. Its protein product is CSARDLVGVGADTQYF.

A few counts support this clonotype. V gene TRBV27 combines with J gene TRBJ1-1; D not resolved. The CDR3 extends over 13 amino acids. Trimming pared 5 bases from V and 1 base from J, leaving 8 bases between. Per germline, CDR1 MNHEY and CDR2 SMNVEV (reference sequence). CDR3 region: CASSPNGNTEAFF. CDR3 in DNA: TGTGCCAGCAGTCCGAACGGGAACACTGAAGCTTTCTTT.

This clonotype came up many times. The chain has TRBV10-3 and TRBJ2-5; a weak D match, TRBD2 (5 bases). From germline, CDR1 is ENHRY and CDR2 SYGVKD. V lost 3 bases and J lost 5, with 16 bases in between. The CDR3 covers 15 residues. The CDR3 region is CAISERRGKGETQYF. CDR3 bases: TGTGCCATCAGTGAACGTCGAGGGAAAGGGGAGACCCAGTACTTC.

The chain couples TRBV28 to TRBJ2-1; D gene ambiguous. The V end lost 2 bases, the J end lost 0 bases, and 11 bases lay between the germline ends. The CDR3 extends over 16 amino acids. CDR1 MDHEN and CDR2 SYDVKM come from the germline V gene. CDR3 in DNA: TGTGCCAGCAGTTTACCCAGGTTAGACTCCTACAATGAGCAGTTCTTC. This translates into CASSLPRLDSYNEQFF.

This chain connects TRBV4-1 to TRBJ2-5; D possibly corresponds to TRBD1 (6 bases). The V end was cut by 0 bases, the J end by 11 bases, with 13 bases between. This CDR3 has 13 residues. Looked up from germline, CDR1 is MGHRA and CDR2 is YSYEKL. The DNA of the CDR3 is TGCGCCAGCAGCCAAGAAAGCAGGGGCCAGCAGTACTTC. Amino acid sequence: CASSQESRGQQYF.